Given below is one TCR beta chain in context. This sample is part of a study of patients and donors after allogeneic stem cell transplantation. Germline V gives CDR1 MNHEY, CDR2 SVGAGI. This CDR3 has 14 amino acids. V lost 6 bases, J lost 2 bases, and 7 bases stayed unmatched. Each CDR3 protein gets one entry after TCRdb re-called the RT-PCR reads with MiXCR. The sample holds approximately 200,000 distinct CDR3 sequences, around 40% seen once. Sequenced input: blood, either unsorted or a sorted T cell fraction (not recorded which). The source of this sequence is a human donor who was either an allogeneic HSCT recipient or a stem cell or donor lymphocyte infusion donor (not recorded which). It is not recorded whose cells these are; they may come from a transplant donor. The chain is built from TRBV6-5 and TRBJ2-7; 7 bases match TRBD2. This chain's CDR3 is CASRWTRNTYEQYF. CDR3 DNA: TGTGCCAGCAGGTGGACTAGAAACACCTACGAGCAGTACTTC.